This passage covers 22 T cell receptor beta chains from one sample sequenced in a study of a mutant IDH1 vaccine in newly diagnosed glioma. Time point defined: week 5, during vaccination. A single vaccine dose contained 300 ug of mutant IDH1 20-mer peptide, and topical imiquimod was used with it. This table comes from immunoSEQ multiplex PCR, and its TCRdb copy is limited to in-frame clones, with some not included. In the table there are more than 35,000 clones, approximately 85% of which are singletons. No antigen is known for these receptors. This specimen consisted of PBMCs, obtained from a glioma patient whose treatment included an IDH1 peptide vaccine. Receptors were obtained from a man between 40 and 49 years old with glioma.

The V and J genes are TRBV19 and TRBJ2-3, with a tentative D call TRBD2 (6 bases). In germline, CDR1 is LNHDA, CDR2 SQIVND (reference sequence). V shed 9 bases and J shed 4 bases, with 20 bases lying between them. The CDR3 extends over 15 amino acids. The CDR3 region has the DNA TGTGCCAGCAGCCGGGACCTCGGGAGCGCAGATACGCAGTATTTT. This sequence encodes CASSRDLGSADTQYF.

This clone was detected only once. The chain's CDR3 is CASSHGPQGETQYF. CDR3 bases: TGTGCCAGCAGCCACGGGCCCCAGGGGGAGACCCAGTACTTC. This chain uses TRBV11-2 with TRBJ2-5; D possibly corresponds to TRBD1 (6 bases). This CDR3 has 14 amino acids. The V end lost 5 bases, the J end lost 5 bases, and 15 bases lay between the germline ends. Germline CDR1 reads SGHAT; CDR2 reads FQNNGV.

The rearrangement uses TRBV27 and TRBJ2-1; 10 nucleotides line up with TRBD2. CDR3 size: 18 residues. V shed 6 bases and J 3 bases; nucleotides not matched to a gene: 14. CDR1 MNHEY and CDR2 SMNVEV come from the germline V gene (reference sequence). The CDR3 DNA sequence: TGTGCCAGCAGCAAAAGCGGGAGGGGGGCTGAGGGCTACAATGAGCAGTTCTTC. Its translation is CASSKSGRGAEGYNEQFF.

V and J are TRBV7-2 and TRBJ1-1, with D maybe TRBD1 (6 bases). There are 13 residues in the CDR3. V lost 0 bases and J lost 11, with 13 bases in between. CDR1 is SGHTA and CDR2 is FQGNSA in the germline V gene. The CDR3 reads CASSLARWQGAFF. CDR3 coding DNA: TGTGCCAGCAGCTTAGCGCGGTGGCAGGGGGCTTTCTTT. The variable domain in full, completed from reference TRBV7-2 and TRBJ1-1, reads GAGVSQSPSNKVTEKGKDVELRCDPISGHTALYWYRQSLGQGLEFLIYFQGNSAPDKSGLPSDRFSAERTGGSVSTLTIQRTQQEDSAVYLCASSLARWQGAFFGQGTRLTVV.

This chain connects TRBV27 to TRBJ2-3; D is uncertain. The length of the CDR3 is 13 residues. Germline-derived CDR1 and CDR2 are MNHEY and SMNVEV (reference sequence). V was shortened by 0 bases and J by 9 bases, with 10 bases between the two germline ends. DNA of the CDR3: TGTGCCAGCAGTTTATCGTTCCCTGCCACGCAGTATTTT. Translated, it gives CASSLSFPATQYF.

The rearrangement links TRBV16 to TRBJ1-5; D is undetermined. This CDR3 spans 18 amino acids. Between the trimmed V and J ends, which lost 1 base and 3 bases, there was a span of 19 bases. Germline CDR1 is KGHSY and CDR2 is FQNENV. The CDR3 DNA follows: TGTGCCAGCAGCCAATTTATAGGCAGTGAAAGGAACAATCAGCCCCAGCATTTT. Protein sequence: CASSQFIGSERNNQPQHF.

The rearrangement links TRBV6-1 to TRBJ2-5, with 11 bases identical to TRBD1. CDR1 is MNHNS, CDR2 SASEGT, per germline. The CDR3 runs 14 residues. J was trimmed by 5 bases and V by 7 bases; bases with no gene match: 6. The CDR3 loop reads CASTGTGGLETQYF. DNA for the CDR3: TGTGCCAGCACCGGGACAGGGGGTCTCGAGACCCAGTACTTC.

The genes are TRBV19 and TRBJ1-1; perhaps TRBD1 as D (5 bases). Germline V gives CDR1 LNHDA, CDR2 SQIVND (reference sequence). The CDR3 extends over 14 amino acids. V lost 3 bases and J 0 bases, leaving 8 bases between the germline ends. CDR3 nucleotide sequence: TGTGCCAGTAGTATGGGGGGATTGAACACTGAAGCTTTCTTT. This sequence encodes CASSMGGLNTEAFF.

This rearrangement joins TRBV4-3 to TRBJ2-3; D is perhaps TRBD2 (6 bases). The CDR3 is made up of 15 amino acids. With 4 bases removed from V and 1 base from J, the gap between germline ends came to 12 bases. Germline CDR1 is LGHNA and CDR2 is YSLEER. CDR3 sequence reads: CASSLAGRGTDTQYF. The DNA for the CDR3 is TGCGCCAGCAGCCTGGCGGGGCGGGGCACAGATACGCAGTATTTT.

CDR3 sequence: CASFPLGTF. The CDR3 DNA is TGTGCCAGCTTCCCCCTCGGGACCTTC. The chain links TRBV27 to TRBJ1-2; D gene uncertain. V was pared by 8 bases and J by 14 bases, with 12 bases between. The CDR3 contains 9 residues. Germline CDR1 is MNHEY and CDR2 is SMNVEV (reference sequence).

This chain links TRBV7-9 with TRBJ1-1; D gene unclear. V was cut by 5 bases and J by 7 bases, with 14 bases left in between. CDR1 is SEHNR and CDR2 is FQNEAQ in the germline V gene (reference sequence). CDR3 size: 13 residues. The CDR3 DNA reads as TGTGCCAGCAGCCTCCGACAAGTCGATGAAGCTTTCTTT. This codes for CASSLRQVDEAFF.

This clone qualifies as medium-sized (0.01 to 0.1%). This chain connects TRBV4-1 to TRBJ1-1; no definite D call. The CDR3 covers 10 residues. The V end lost 5 bases, the J end lost 4 bases, and 2 bases lay between the germline ends. The germline gives CDR1 MGHRA, CDR2 YSYEKL. The CDR3 nucleotides are TGCGCCAGCAGCGGCACTGAAGCTTTCTTT. Translation gives CASSGTEAFF.

The rearrangement links TRBV25-1 to TRBJ2-7; tentative D call: TRBD1 (6 bases). Trimming stripped 4 bases from V and 3 bases from J, with 13 bases between. The CDR3 has 14 amino acids. Germline CDR1 and CDR2: MGHDK and SYGVNS. This chain's CDR3 is CASSGRGLHYEQYF. CDR3 DNA: TGTGCCAGCAGTGGCAGGGGTCTGCACTACGAGCAGTACTTC.

This clone is deemed medium-sized. One junction end disagrees with the germline gene, perhaps due to a read error. The chain combines TRBV7-7 with TRBJ1-1; 7 nucleotides line up with TRBD1. CDR3 size: 15 residues. The V gene's germline CDR1 is SSHAT and CDR2 FNYEAQ (reference sequence). The CDR3 DNA reads TGTGCTAGCAGCTATTCCGGGACAGAGAACACTGAAGCTTTCTTT. The encoded protein is CASSYSGTENTEAFF. The variable domain in full, completed from reference TRBV7-7 and TRBJ1-1, reads GAGVSQSPRYKVTKRGQDVTLRCDPISSHATLYWYQQALGQGPEFLTYFNYEAQPDKSGLPSDRFSAERPEGSISTLTIQRTEQRDSAMYRCASSYSGTENTEAFFGQGTRLTVV.

The rearrangement joins TRBV27 to TRBJ2-7, with D unresolved. Trimming removed 10 bases from V and 0 bases from J, with 13 bases in between. The CDR3 has 13 residues. The germline CDR1 and CDR2 sequences are MNHEY and SMNVEV (reference sequence). CDR3 in amino acids: CATNGRNSYEQYF. The CDR3 nucleotides read TGTGCCACCAACGGACGGAACTCCTACGAGCAGTACTTC.

This chain joins TRBV7-2 and TRBJ2-7; 10 bases match TRBD1. Germline V lookup: CDR1 SGHTA, CDR2 FQGNSA. V shed 5 bases and J 6 bases; nucleotides not matched to a gene: 7. The CDR3 loop spans 14 amino acids. DNA for the CDR3: TGTGCCAGCAGCGCGGTCCGACAGGGGGCCGAGCAGTACTTC. As protein: CASSAVRQGAEQYF.

This chain uses TRBV12-5 with TRBJ2-3, with D possibly TRBD2 on 6 matching bases. CDR1 is LGHNT and CDR2 is FRNRAP in the germline V gene. Deletions cut 1 base from V and 4 bases from J, with 15 bases between. The CDR3 is 16 amino acids. The CDR3 region is CASGLDRWGDPDTQYF. The CDR3 coding sequence is TGTGCTAGTGGTTTGGACCGTTGGGGGGATCCAGATACGCAGTATTTT.

This clone was observed a few times. J is TRBJ1-2 and V is TRBV5-1; 10 positions agree with TRBD1. J lost 2 bases, V lost 4 bases, and 2 bases had no gene match. Germline CDR1 reads SGHRS; CDR2 reads YFSETQ. CDR3 size: 14 residues. CDR3: CASSGDRGNYGYTF. CDR3 nucleotide sequence: TGCGCCAGCAGCGGGGACAGGGGAAACTATGGCTACACCTTC.

The chain carries TRBV6-1 and TRBJ2-3; 8 bases line up with TRBD2. The V gene end was trimmed by 5 bases and the J gene end by 6 bases; junction bases not matched to a gene: 10. CDR3 length equals 15 residues. Germline CDR1 MNHNS, CDR2 SASEGT. The CDR3 DNA reads as TGTGCCAGCAGTTCTCCCGCATCGGGGGGGGATACGCAGTATTTT. Encoded protein: CASSSPASGGDTQYF.

The chain is built from TRBV15 and TRBJ1-1; D perhaps matches TRBD1 (6 bases). Per germline, CDR1 LNHNV and CDR2 YYDKDF (reference sequence). This CDR3 spans 13 amino acids. V dropped 0 bases and J dropped 9 bases, with 11 bases sitting between them. This CDR3 reads CATSRDFRDKAFF. CDR3 sequence (DNA): TGTGCCACCAGCAGAGATTTCAGGGACAAAGCTTTCTTT.

This sequence joins TRBV28 and TRBJ2-7; 10 bases line up with TRBD1. This CDR3 contains 15 residues. V lost 6 bases, J lost 3 bases, and 8 bases stayed unmatched. The germline gives CDR1 MDHEN, CDR2 SYDVKM. In DNA form, the CDR3 reads TGTGCCAGCAGGCCGACAGGGGGCGCTTTCTACGAGCAGTACTTC. This encodes CASRPTGGAFYEQYF.

The chain has TRBV25-1 and TRBJ2-4, with D unresolved. Germline CDR1 and CDR2: MGHDK and SYGVNS. CDR3 length: 14 amino acids. V dropped 4 bases and J dropped 3 bases, with 10 bases sitting between them. The CDR3 here is CASSGEGGKNIQYF. In nucleotides, the CDR3 is TGTGCCAGCAGTGGGGAAGGCGGCAAAAACATTCAGTACTTC.